This T cell receptor beta chain comes out of a study of beta chain features in type 1 diabetes. Study-level results: Possibly, sequencing cDNA over-represented cells that had high TCR expression levels. PCR may have favored shorter templates equally in patients and controls. Moderate yet significant TCRB CDR3 shortening was seen in Type 1 diabetes patients in all four CD4+ subsets.

The study reverse transcribed the entire isolated RNA, so it sequenced expressed TCRB transcripts. Here immunoSEQ multiplex PCR was the method, and the copy in TCRdb shows in-frame clones only, minus some. Of more than 550,000 clones listed, about 14% are singletons. This clone was counted a few times. The antigen remains undetermined. Per the germline V gene, CDR1 is SGHNT and CDR2 is YYREEE (reference sequence). V lost 0 bases to trimming and J lost 10 bases, with 14 bases between them. The CDR3 has 15 residues. Donors underwent one heparinised blood draw, about 0.12 L on average. The sample consisted of naive CD4+ T cells from blood. The chain has TRBV5-4 and TRBJ1-6; D remains unclear. This TCR was recovered from a man aged 18-30 years with type 1 diabetes. CDR3 DNA: TGTGCCAGCAGCTTGGGACTCGGGGAAGAATCACCCCTCCACTTT. Protein sequence: CASSLGLGEESPLHF.